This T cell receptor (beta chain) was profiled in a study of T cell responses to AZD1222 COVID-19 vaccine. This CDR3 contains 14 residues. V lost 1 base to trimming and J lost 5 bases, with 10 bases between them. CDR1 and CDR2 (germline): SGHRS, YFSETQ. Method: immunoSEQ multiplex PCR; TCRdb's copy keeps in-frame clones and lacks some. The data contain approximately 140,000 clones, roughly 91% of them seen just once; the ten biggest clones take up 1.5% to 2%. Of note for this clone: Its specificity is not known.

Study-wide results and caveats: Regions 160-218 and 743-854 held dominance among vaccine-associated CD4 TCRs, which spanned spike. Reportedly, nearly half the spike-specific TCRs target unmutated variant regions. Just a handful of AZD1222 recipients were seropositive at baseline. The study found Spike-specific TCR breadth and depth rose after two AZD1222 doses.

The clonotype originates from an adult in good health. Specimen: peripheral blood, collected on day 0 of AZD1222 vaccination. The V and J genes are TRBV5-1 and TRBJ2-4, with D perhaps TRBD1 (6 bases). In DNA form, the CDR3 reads TGCGCCAGCAGCTTGACAGGGCTTCAAAACATTCAGTACTTC. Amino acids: CASSLTGLQNIQYF.